A selection of T cell receptor beta chains follows, all from one sample in a study of T cells expressing NK-cell markers. TCRdb reprocessed the 5' RACE reads, with one entry per CDR3 protein and no DNA. Recorded here are about 180,000 distinct CDR3 sequences; the top ten clones represent less than 20%. The sample was blood T cells: a sorted CD56 or NKG2C T cell subset, CD4+ or CD8+ T cells, or bulk PBMC T cells (not recorded which). The receptor set was obtained from a woman between 18 and 75 years old in good health. Both conserved end residues are part of each CDR3.

CDR3aa,j_gene,v_gene
CASSGLAEAKGELFF,TRBJ2-2,TRBV5-1
CASTVERILAYNSPLHF,TRBJ1-6,TRBV7-8
CASSLVGTGAYYGYTF,TRBJ1-2,TRBV7-2
CASSLSPQNSGTDTQYF,TRBJ2-3,TRBV11-2
CASSIGTSGQETQYF,TRBJ2-5,TRBV5-1
CSATGQIRDQPQHF,TRBJ1-5,TRBV20-1
CASSLPIRDRVINEQFF,TRBJ2-1,TRBV5-6
CSVPALNTEAFF,TRBJ1-1,TRBV29-1
CASSSLTSGDGEQFF,TRBJ2-1,TRBV5-1
CASSTSGRLGTGELFF,TRBJ2-2,TRBV5-1
CATSESREREQFF,TRBJ2-1,TRBV24-1
CASSSQGVSNQPQHF,TRBJ1-5,TRBV18
CASSPTGRSIRQPQHF,TRBJ1-5,TRBV12-3/TRBV12-4
CATSDRGGVNEQFF,TRBJ2-1,TRBV24-1
CSVATGLAQPQHF,TRBJ1-5,TRBV29-1
CASSPPTSGGQEETQYF,TRBJ2-5,TRBV5-1
CASSLQGSRYYEQYF,TRBJ2-7,TRBV5-1
CASSPDGVYNEQFF,TRBJ2-1,TRBV7-2
CASSYRQAGLDEQFF,TRBJ2-1,TRBV7-9
CASSWTASGRNTDTQYF,TRBJ2-3,TRBV5-5
CASSPGGGAGHF,TRBJ1-5,TRBV12-3/TRBV12-4
CSSMTGGTDTQYF,TRBJ2-3,TRBV20-1
CASSRQEAPRAFF,TRBJ1-1,TRBV3-1
CSVGLLPTGELFF,TRBJ2-2,TRBV29-1
CASSPGRENTEAFF,TRBJ1-1,TRBV18
CASSWDSRNTIYF,TRBJ1-3,TRBV7-8
CAISESVTGELFF,TRBJ2-2,TRBV10-3
CASGHGGGETQYF,TRBJ2-5,TRBV12-5
CSAIDGGLGSNNSPLHF,TRBJ1-6,TRBV20-1
CSARDPRTSGNKQYF,TRBJ2-7,TRBV20-1
CATSEAGTGPYNEQFF,TRBJ2-1,TRBV24-1
CASSLYGGTDTQYF,TRBJ2-3,TRBV5-1
CASSLYAGGNTGELFF,TRBJ2-2,TRBV7-8
CSVEDRQVYGYTF,TRBJ1-2,TRBV29-1
CASSARGHTGELFF,TRBJ2-2,TRBV2
CASRQGRGTGELFF,TRBJ2-2,TRBV12-3/TRBV12-4
CASSYSGGPTDTQYF,TRBJ2-3,TRBV6-5
CASSRGQGANTGELFF,TRBJ2-2,TRBV12-3/TRBV12-4
CSARGAVGEQFF,TRBJ2-1,TRBV20-1
CSADSSGRRTNTQYF,TRBJ2-3,TRBV20-1
CASSPTGREYEQYF,TRBJ2-7,TRBV7-6
CASSKQGTNYGYTF,TRBJ1-2,TRBV2
CASSPGLLYNEQFF,TRBJ2-1,TRBV5-1
CASSQGRVQAFF,TRBJ1-1,TRBV3-1
CATSDWEAGAATGELFF,TRBJ2-2,TRBV24-1
CSARKVGTGVGNEQFF,TRBJ2-1,TRBV20-1
CASSLAQLGAKNIQYF,TRBJ2-4,TRBV5-1
CASSRTPSPDTIYF,TRBJ1-3,TRBV5-5
CASSPPPLGRNEKLFF,TRBJ1-4,TRBV6-1
CSVEDRAQYETQYF,TRBJ2-5,TRBV29-1
CASSLNLGANEQFF,TRBJ2-1,TRBV18
CSARVAGGPPEQYF,TRBJ2-7,TRBV20-1
CSVLTRQGNYGYTF,TRBJ1-2,TRBV20-1
CASSLALTDYGYTF,TRBJ1-2,TRBV5-1